These 18 T cell receptor beta chains were all obtained from the same sample, sequenced in a study of neurological immune-mediated disorders. Time point specified: longitudinal time-point 2. TCRdb called the 5' RACE reads again in MiXCR, with one record for every CDR3 protein. The sample contains tens of thousands of distinct CDR3 sequences, about 13% of which appear only once. The sequenced material came from PBMCs. These receptors were taken from a woman aged 40-49 years in good health.

This clonotype was picked up many times. The V gene is TRBV12-3 or TRBV12-4, the J gene TRBJ1-6, with 9 bases identical to TRBD1. The CDR3 contains 14 residues. The J segment lost 10 bases and the V segment lost 6 bases, leaving 7 bases of the junction unmatched. The CDR3 nucleotides read TGTGCCAGCAGCCCGGACAGGGGAATGTCACCCCTCCACTTT. Amino acids: CASSPDRGMSPLHF.

This clonotype occurred many times. The V call is TRBV6-5, the J call TRBJ2-1; 7 positions match TRBD1. Looked up from germline, CDR1 is MNHEY and CDR2 is SVGAGI. The CDR3 loop spans 15 amino acids. The trim removed 0 bases at V and 7 bases at J, leaving 6 bases unmatched. The CDR3, as DNA: TGTGCCAGCAGTTACTCGACCCAGGGGGAGAATGAGCAGTTCTTC. Translating gives CASSYSTQGENEQFF.

As DNA, the CDR3 is TGTGCCAGCAGCACAAGGGGACAGGGCCCGGCAGGGGAGACCCAGTACTTC. It translates to CASSTRGQGPAGETQYF. The genes are TRBV7-2 and TRBJ2-5; the match to TRBD1 covers 9 bases. Germline-derived CDR1 and CDR2 are SGHTA and FQGNSA. With V trimmed by 5 bases and J by 5 bases, 15 bases remained unmatched. This CDR3 region has 17 residues.

This clonotype was observed many times. The chain links TRBV3-1 to TRBJ2-3; possibly TRBD1 for D (6 bases). The germline V gene has CDR1 LGHDT and CDR2 YNNKEL (reference sequence). V lost 8 bases, J lost 5 bases, and 14 bases lay in between. This CDR3 has 13 residues. CDR3 bases: TGTGCCAGCGCTTTGGGGGCGGAAGATACGCAGTATTTT. Translation gives CASALGAEDTQYF.

Ten or more counts support this clonotype. The V gene is TRBV18, the J gene TRBJ1-3; 10 nucleotides line up with TRBD1. The ends lost 2 bases at V and 0 bases at J; junction bases unmatched: 7. Germline CDR1 KGHSH, CDR2 LQKENI. The CDR3 is made up of 18 amino acids. In DNA form, the CDR3 reads TGTGCCAGCTCACCAGCGTGGGGACAGGGGATCTCTGGAAACACCATATATTTT. This encodes CASSPAWGQGISGNTIYF.

This clonotype has a count of ten or more. The chain employs TRBV6-5 and TRBJ1-1; TRBD1 aligns across 8 bases. The germline gives CDR1 MNHEY, CDR2 SVGAGI. The CDR3 covers 14 residues. V lost 6 bases to trimming and J lost 4 bases; unmatched junction nucleotides: 7. The CDR3 loop reads CASSPQGAATEAFF. CDR3 in DNA: TGTGCCAGCAGCCCGCAGGGGGCGGCCACTGAAGCTTTCTTT.

The V gene is TRBV10-2, the J gene TRBJ2-4; D is unclear. The CDR3 sequence is 13 residues long. CDR1 is WSHSY and CDR2 is SAAADI in the germline V gene. Trimming removed 3 bases from V and 6 bases from J, with 9 bases in between. The CDR3 reads CASSESSPNIQYF. CDR3 nucleotides: TGCGCCAGCAGTGAAAGCAGCCCAAACATTCAGTACTTC.

In this sample, this clonotype turned up many times. A junction boundary mismatches the germline segment, possibly from a read error. The chain employs TRBV5-5 and TRBJ2-1; 11 nucleotides line up with TRBD2. The length of the CDR3 is 16 residues. Germline V gene data show CDR1 as SGHKS and CDR2 as YYEKEE (reference sequence). The CDR3 sequence is CASSLEGLAAYNEQFF. DNA for the CDR3: TGTGCCAGCAGTTTGGAGGGACTAGCGGCATACAATGAGCAGTTCTTC.

There are many counts of this clonotype. This chain uses TRBV4-2 with TRBJ2-6; D is ambiguous. This CDR3 has 16 amino acids. With 0 bases removed from V and 3 bases from J, the gap between germline ends came to 9 bases. CDR1 and CDR2 from the germline V gene are LGHNA and YNFKEQ. CDR3: CASSQDTSSGANVLTF. Written as DNA, the CDR3 is TGTGCCAGCAGCCAAGACACCTCAAGTGGGGCCAACGTCCTGACTTTC.

The chain combines TRBV12-3 or TRBV12-4 with TRBJ2-1; TRBD2 might be the D (6 bases). CDR3 length equals 14 residues. V lost 2 bases and J 4 bases, leaving 9 bases between the germline ends. CDR3 nucleotides: TGTGCCAGCAGTTTACGGGGGTTATACAATGAGCAGTTCTTC. It encodes CASSLRGLYNEQFF.

This clonotype was seen repeatedly, ten times or more. This sequence joins TRBV5-6 and TRBJ2-1, with D perhaps TRBD1 (6 bases). CDR1 is SGHDT and CDR2 is YYEEEE in the germline V gene. V was cut by 2 bases and J by 3 bases, with 9 bases left in between. The CDR3 is 14 residues long. CDR3 loop: CASSFGGYYNEQFF. The DNA for the CDR3 is TGTGCCAGCAGCTTTGGGGGCTACTACAATGAGCAGTTCTTC.

This clonotype was observed a handful of times. The V gene is TRBV6-2 or TRBV6-3, the J gene TRBJ2-3, with D uncertain. The assigned J gene may be wrong: the sequence end matches TRBJ1-5 better. The germline V gene has CDR1 MNHEY and CDR2 SVGEGT. CDR3 length: 15 amino acids. The CDR3 sequence is CASSYEGFGPDTQHF. CDR3 nucleotide sequence: TGTGCCAGCAGCTACGAAGGGTTTGGTCCAGATACGCAGCATTTT.

This clonotype came up many times. The genes are TRBV6-5 and TRBJ2-2; 13 nucleotides match TRBD2. V was pared by 2 bases and J by 7 bases, with 7 bases of the junction left unmatched. The germline V gene encodes CDR1 MNHEY and CDR2 SVGAGI. The CDR3 runs 17 residues. CDR3 in DNA: TGTGCCAGCAGTTACCGGACTAGCGGGAGTTTTAGCGGGGAGCTGTTTTTT. This encodes CASSYRTSGSFSGELFF.

This clonotype was seen many times. The CDR3 bases are TGTGCCAGCAGCTTAATGCAAGCGGGGGGGCAGGAGACCCAGTACTTC. As protein: CASSLMQAGGQETQYF. The V gene is TRBV7-2, the J gene TRBJ2-5; 10 bases line up with TRBD2. The length of the CDR3 is 16 residues. Germline CDR1 reads SGHTA; CDR2 reads FQGNSA. Unmatched junction bases numbered 8, after V lost 2 bases and J lost 5 bases.

This chain links TRBV29-1 with TRBJ1-1, with 12 bases fitting TRBD1. The CDR3 totals 14 residues. The junction had 6 bases not matched to a gene; V was cut back by 1 base and J by 9 bases. CDR1 is SQVTM and CDR2 is ANQGSEA in the germline V gene. The CDR3 region is CSVEGGTGGVQAFF. CDR3 in DNA: TGCAGCGTTGAAGGGGGGACAGGGGGCGTCCAAGCTTTCTTT.

This clonotype came up many times. V gene TRBV7-2 combines with J gene TRBJ1-1; D unclear. The CDR3 is made up of 15 amino acids. V was cut by 1 base and J by 4 bases, with 13 bases left in between. Germline CDR1 reads SGHTA; CDR2 reads FQGNSA. The CDR3 DNA sequence: TGTGCCAGCAGCTTAGACGCACAGACCGGCACTGAAGCTTTCTTT. The encoded protein is CASSLDAQTGTEAFF.

This clonotype was found a few times. The rearrangement links TRBV20-1 to TRBJ1-5; 8 bases agree with TRBD1. CDR1 is DFQATT and CDR2 is SNEGSKA in the germline V gene (reference sequence). J gave up 2 bases and V 5 bases, and 5 bases lay outside the gene matches. This CDR3 is 14 amino acids long. The CDR3 sequence: CSALTGEGNQPQHF. Here the CDR3 DNA reads TGCAGTGCTCTGACAGGGGAGGGCAATCAGCCCCAGCATTTT.

The chain employs TRBV20-1 and TRBJ1-1, with 9 bases fitting TRBD1. V lost 7 bases to trimming and J lost 1 base; unmatched junction nucleotides: 4. The CDR3 runs to 13 residues. Per the germline V gene, CDR1 is DFQATT and CDR2 is SNEGSKA (reference sequence). Here the CDR3 reads CSVLQGANTEAFF. The CDR3 bases are TGCAGTGTGTTACAGGGGGCGAACACTGAAGCTTTCTTT.